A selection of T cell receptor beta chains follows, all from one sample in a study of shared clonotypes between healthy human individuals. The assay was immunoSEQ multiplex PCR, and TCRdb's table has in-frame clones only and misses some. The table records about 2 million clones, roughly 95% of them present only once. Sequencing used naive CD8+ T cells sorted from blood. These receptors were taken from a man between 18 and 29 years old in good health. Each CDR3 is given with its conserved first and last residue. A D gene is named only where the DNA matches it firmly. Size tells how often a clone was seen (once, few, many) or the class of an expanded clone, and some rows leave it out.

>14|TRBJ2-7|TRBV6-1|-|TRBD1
TGTGCCAGCAGTATGGGACAGGGAGCCTACGAGCAGTACTTC
CASSMGQGAYEQYF
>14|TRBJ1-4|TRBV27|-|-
TGTGCCAGCAGCGCAGCCGCAACTAATGAAAAACTGTTTTTT
CASSAAATNEKLFF
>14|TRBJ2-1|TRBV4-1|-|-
TGCGCCAGCAGCCGGATAGAGGGCGGGAATGAGCAGTTCTTC
CASSRIEGGNEQFF
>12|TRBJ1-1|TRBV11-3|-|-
TGTGCCAGCAGCCTCTTTTTGAGGGAAGCTTTCTTT
CASSLFLREAFF
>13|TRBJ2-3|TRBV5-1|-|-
TGCGCCAGCAGCTTGGCGGGCACAGATACGCAGTATTTT
CASSLAGTDTQYF
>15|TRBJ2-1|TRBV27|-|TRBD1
TGTGCCAGCAGTACAGGGACAGGGGGCTACAATGAGCAGTTCTTC
CASSTGTGGYNEQFF
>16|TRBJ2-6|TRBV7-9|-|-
TGTGCCAGCAGCTCAGTAAGGGGCGCTGGGGCCAACGTCCTGACTTTC
CASSSVRGAGANVLTF
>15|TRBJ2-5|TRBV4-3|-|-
TGCGCCAGCAGCCTGGGTGCGGTACTCCAAGAGACCCAGTACTTC
CASSLGAVLQETQYF
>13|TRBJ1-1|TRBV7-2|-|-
TGTGCCAGCAGCTTAGTAGGGTACGTTGAAGCTTTCTTT
CASSLVGYVEAFF
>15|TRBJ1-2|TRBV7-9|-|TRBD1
TGTGCCAGCAGCTCGGGGACAGGGTCCCCTCTTGGCTACACCTTC
CASSSGTGSPLGYTF
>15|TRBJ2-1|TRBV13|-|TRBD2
TGTGCCAGCAGCTTTAGCGGGAGTCCCTACAATGAGCAGTTCTTC
CASSFSGSPYNEQFF
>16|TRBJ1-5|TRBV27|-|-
TGTGCCAGCAAGGGTCGTCGGGACGTCGAAAATCAGCCCCAGCATTTT
CASKGRRDVENQPQHF
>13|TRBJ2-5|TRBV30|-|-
TGTGCCTGGAGTGTACACTTCCAAGAGACCCAGTACTTC
CAWSVHFQETQYF
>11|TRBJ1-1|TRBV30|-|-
TGTGCCTGGAGTGGTGTCTCTGAAGCTTTCTTT
CAWSGVSEAFF
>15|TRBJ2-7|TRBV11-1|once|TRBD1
TGTGCCAGCAGCTTAGTCGACAGGGCCCCCTACGAGCAGTACTTC
CASSLVDRAPYEQYF
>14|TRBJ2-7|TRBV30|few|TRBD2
TGTGCCTGGAGTGTGGTAGCGGGGCCCTACGAGCAGTACTTC
CAWSVVAGPYEQYF
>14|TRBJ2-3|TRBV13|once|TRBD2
TGTGCCAGCAGCAGCGGGACTAGCACAGATACGCAGTATTTT
CASSSGTSTDTQYF
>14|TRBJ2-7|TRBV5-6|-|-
TGTGCCAGCAGCTCCCAGACAGGCAGCTACGAGCAGTACTTC
CASSSQTGSYEQYF
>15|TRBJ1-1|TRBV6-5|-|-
TGTGCCAGCAGCCCCGAGGGTGGAAGGATCACTGAAGCTTTCTTT
CASSPEGGRITEAFF
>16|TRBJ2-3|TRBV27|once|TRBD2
TGTGCCAGCAGTTTATTTTGGGCGGGGGGGCCAGATACGCAGTATTTT
CASSLFWAGGPDTQYF
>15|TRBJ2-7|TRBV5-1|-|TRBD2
TGCGCCAGCAGCCCGAGCGGGAGGGCGCCCAACGAGCAGTACTTC
CASSPSGRAPNEQYF
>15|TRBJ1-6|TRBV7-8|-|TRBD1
TGTGCCAGCAGCCCAGCCGGGACAGGGGCTTCACCCCTCCACTTT
CASSPAGTGASPLHF
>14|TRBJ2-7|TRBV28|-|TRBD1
TGTGCCAGCAGTCCAGACAGGGGCCAGAACGAGCAGTACTTC
CASSPDRGQNEQYF
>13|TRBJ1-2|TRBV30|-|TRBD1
TGTGCCTGGAGAATACAGGGGGACTATGGCTACACCTTC
CAWRIQGDYGYTF
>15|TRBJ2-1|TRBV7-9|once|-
TGTGCCAGCACGATAGGAGGGTTCCGTGATATTGAGCAGTTCTTC
CASTIGGFRDIEQFF
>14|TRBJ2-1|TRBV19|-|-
TGTGCCAGTAGTATAGCACTAGGTTACAATGAGCAGTTCTTC
CASSIALGYNEQFF
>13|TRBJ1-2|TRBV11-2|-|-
TGTGCCAGCAGCAGAAGGACAGACTATGGCTACACCTTC
CASSRRTDYGYTF
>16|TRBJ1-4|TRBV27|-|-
TGTGCCAGCAGTTCTTACAGGATGTCAACTAATGAAAAACTGTTTTTT
CASSSYRMSTNEKLFF
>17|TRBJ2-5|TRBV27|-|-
TGTGCCAGCAGTTTAATCCCTCCCTTGGAGGTTAAAGAGACCCAGTACTTC
CASSLIPPLEVKETQYF
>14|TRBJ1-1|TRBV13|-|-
TGTGCCAGCAGCCCAGGGCGTGCAAACCCTGAAGCTTTCTTT
CASSPGRANPEAFF
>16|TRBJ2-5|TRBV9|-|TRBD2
TGTGCCAGCAGCGTAGGGGGTAGCGGGAGTGGTGAGACCCAGTACTTC
CASSVGGSGSGETQYF
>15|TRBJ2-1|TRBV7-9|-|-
TGTGCCAGCAGCTCTCAGGACCTCCCCTACAATGAGCAGTTCTTC
CASSSQDLPYNEQFF
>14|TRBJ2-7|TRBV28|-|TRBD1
TGTGCCAGCAGCCTGGACAGGGGAGCCTACGAGCAGTACTTC
CASSLDRGAYEQYF
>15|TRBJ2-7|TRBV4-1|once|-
TGCGCCAGCAGCCAAGACGGGCCACTATCCTACGAGCAGTACTTC
CASSQDGPLSYEQYF
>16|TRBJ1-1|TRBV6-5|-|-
TGTGCCAGCAGTTACTCTCACAGGGCCGAGGACACTGAAGCTTTCTTT
CASSYSHRAEDTEAFF
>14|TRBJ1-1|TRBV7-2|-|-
TGTGCCAGCAGCTCCTTCTCGGGGGGCACTGAAGCTTTCTTT
CASSSFSGGTEAFF
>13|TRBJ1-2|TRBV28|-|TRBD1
TGTGCCAGCAGAATGGACAGGGGCTATGGCTACACCTTC
CASRMDRGYGYTF
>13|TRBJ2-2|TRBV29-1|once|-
TGCAGCGTTGTCGAGGGGGGCACCGGGGAGCTGTTTTTT
CSVVEGGTGELFF
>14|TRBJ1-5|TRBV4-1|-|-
TGCGCCAGCAGCCAAGAGGAGGGGCATCAGCCCCAGCATTTT
CASSQEEGHQPQHF
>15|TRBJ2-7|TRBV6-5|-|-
TGTGCCAGCAGTTACGGGACGGACGGGAATTACGAGCAGTACTTC
CASSYGTDGNYEQYF
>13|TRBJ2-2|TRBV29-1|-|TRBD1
TGCAGCGCCGGGACAGCGAACACCGGGGAGCTGTTTTTT
CSAGTANTGELFF
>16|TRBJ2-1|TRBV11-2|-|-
TGTGCCAGCAGCTTAGGATATAAAGGGGACGGCAATGAGCAGTTCTTC
CASSLGYKGDGNEQFF
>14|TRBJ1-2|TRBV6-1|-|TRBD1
TGTGCCAGCAGTGAATGGGGACAGGGTCATGGCTACACCTTC
CASSEWGQGHGYTF
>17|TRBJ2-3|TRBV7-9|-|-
TGTGCCAGCAGCCCGCCTTCGCCGGGGGTTAGCACAGATACGCAGTATTTT
CASSPPSPGVSTDTQYF
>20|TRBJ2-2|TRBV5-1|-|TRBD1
TGCGCCAGCAGCTCGCCCATAGGACAGGACCTATTATCGGGCACCGGGGAGCTGTTTTTT
CASSSPIGQDLLSGTGELFF
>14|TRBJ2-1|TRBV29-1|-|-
TGCAGCGTTGAATTCTTGAGCTCCTACAATGAGCAGTTCTTC
CSVEFLSSYNEQFF
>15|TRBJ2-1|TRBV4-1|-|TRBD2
TGCGCCAGCAGCCAAACTAGCGACCCCTACAATGAGCAGTTCTTC
CASSQTSDPYNEQFF
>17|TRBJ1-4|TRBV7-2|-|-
TGTGCCAGCAGCTTAGGGGGCAGGGGATTACCGAATGAAAAACTGTTTTTT
CASSLGGRGLPNEKLFF
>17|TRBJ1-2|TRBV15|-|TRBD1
TGTGCCACCAGCAGAGCGGAACCGGGACAGGGCTCCTATGGCTACACCTTC
CATSRAEPGQGSYGYTF
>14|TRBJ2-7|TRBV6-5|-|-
TGTGCCAGCAGTTACTCCTTGGGCGGCTACGAGCAGTACTTC
CASSYSLGGYEQYF
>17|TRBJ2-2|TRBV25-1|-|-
TGTGCCAGCAGTGACCCGACCGTTTCGTTAAACACCGGGGAGCTGTTTTTT
CASSDPTVSLNTGELFF
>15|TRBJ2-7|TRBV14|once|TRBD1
TGTGCCAGCAGCCAAGGATCGGGACAGTTCTACGAGCAGTACTTC
CASSQGSGQFYEQYF